The rows below give T cell receptor beta chains drawn from one sample of a study of blood T cell repertoires in COVID-19. Generated by immunoSEQ multiplex PCR, the TCRdb table keeps only in-frame clones and is missing some. The data contain about 330,000 clones, around 88% of them singletons. The sample consisted of peripheral blood. These receptors originate from a woman aged 45-65 years with acute or convalescent COVID-19. CDR3s include the opening cysteine and the closing phenylalanine or tryptophan. D genes are given only for firm matches. The size field is filled for only some rows; it gives once, few, many or a size class.

-,TRBD2,TRBV4-2,TRBJ2-1,CASSHLSGRALDEQFF,TGTGCCAGCAGCCACCTTAGCGGGAGGGCCCTCGATGAGCAGTTCTTC
once,-,TRBV7-2,TRBJ2-1,CASSLLMREQFF,TGTGCCAGCAGCTTACTAATGAGAGAGCAGTTCTTC
-,TRBD1,TRBV19,TRBJ1-3,CASSPGDSRSGNTIYF,TGTGCCAGTTCTCCTGGGGACAGCCGCTCTGGAAACACCATATATTTT
-,-,TRBV3-1/TRBV3-2,TRBJ2-5,CASSQDLNSETQYF,TGTGCCAGCAGCCAAGATTTAAACTCAGAGACCCAGTACTTC
-,TRBD1,TRBV6-1,TRBJ1-2,CASSEPGGAYYGYTF,TGTGCCAGCAGTGAACCAGGGGGCGCCTACTATGGCTACACCTTC
-,-,TRBV7-2,TRBJ2-5,CASSQVQGRETQYF,TGTGCCAGCAGCCAAGTCCAGGGGCGGGAGACCCAGTACTTC
-,-,TRBV7-2,TRBJ2-2,CASSLEGVTGELFF,TGTGCCAGCAGCTTAGAGGGGGTTACCGGGGAGCTGTTTTTT
-,-,TRBV19,TRBJ1-2,CASSSRGHADYGYTF,TGTGCCAGTAGCTCAAGGGGACACGCAGACTATGGCTACACCTTC
-,-,TRBV7-2,TRBJ2-1,CASSLKGGNEQFF,TGTGCCAGCAGCTTAAAAGGGGGTAATGAGCAGTTCTTC
-,-,TRBV11-2,TRBJ1-1,CASSSILFGGQSNTEAFF,TGTGCCAGCAGCTCCATCCTGTTCGGGGGGCAATCGAACACTGAAGCTTTCTTT
once,TRBD1,TRBV9,TRBJ1-2,CASSVATGTYGYTF,TGTGCCAGCAGCGTGGCGACAGGGACCTATGGCTACACCTTC
once,TRBD1,TRBV3-1/TRBV3-2,TRBJ1-4,CASSQVLTGPPNEKLFF,TGTGCCAGCAGCCAAGTTTTGACAGGGCCTCCAAATGAAAAACTGTTTTTT
-,-,TRBV3-1/TRBV3-2,TRBJ1-3,CASSQAGLSGNTIYF,TGTGCCAGCAGCCAAGCAGGACTCTCTGGAAACACCATATATTTT
-,TRBD2,TRBV6-1,TRBJ2-7,CASSEGGDLLSYEQYF,TGTGCCAGCAGTGAGGGAGGGGATCTACTCTCCTACGAGCAGTACTTC
-,-,TRBV19,TRBJ1-2,CASAGNRYGYTF,TGTGCCAGTGCAGGGAATCGGTATGGCTACACCTTC
-,TRBD1,TRBV5-1,TRBJ2-1,CASSSGQAWNEQFF,TGCGCCAGCAGCTCCGGACAGGCTTGGAATGAGCAGTTCTTC
-,TRBD1,TRBV27,TRBJ1-2,CASSPSGQGGGYTF,TGTGCCAGCAGTCCCTCCGGACAGGGTGGTGGCTACACCTTC
once,-,TRBV7-2,TRBJ1-1,CASSPAGVAEAFF,TGTGCCAGCAGCCCGGCAGGGGTAGCTGAAGCTTTCTTT
-,-,TRBV5-6,TRBJ2-1,CASSPLGDTTYNEQFF,TGTGCCAGCAGCCCACTGGGGGACACTACTTACAATGAGCAGTTCTTC
-,TRBD1,TRBV2,TRBJ1-4,CASSETGGGKLFF,TGTGCCAGCAGTGAGACAGGGGGAGGGAAACTGTTTTTT
-,TRBD1,TRBV5-1,TRBJ1-2,CASSTVTGGAGYTF,TGCGCCAGCAGCACGGTAACAGGGGGCGCTGGCTACACCTTC
-,TRBD1,TRBV5-4,TRBJ1-1,CASSLGGQGTEAFF,TGTGCCAGCAGCTTGGGGGGACAGGGGACTGAAGCTTTCTTT
-,-,TRBV19,TRBJ1-6,CASNLQRVSPLHF,TGTGCCAGTAATCTCCAGAGGGTTTCACCCCTCCACTTT
-,TRBD2,TRBV9,TRBJ2-1,CASSDGTSPYNEQFF,TGTGCCAGCAGCGACGGGACTAGCCCGTACAATGAGCAGTTCTTC
-,-,TRBV24-1,TRBJ2-2,CATSDLGVSNTGELFF,TGTGCCACCAGTGATTTAGGGGTTTCGAACACCGGGGAGCTGTTTTTT
-,-,TRBV2,TRBJ2-3,CASSEARGNTQYF,TGTGCCAGCAGTGAAGCCAGGGGTAATACGCAGTATTTT
-,TRBD1,TRBV6-5,TRBJ2-5,CASSYLDRGKETQYF,TGTGCCAGCAGTTACCTAGACAGGGGGAAAGAGACCCAGTACTTC
-,-,TRBV7-8,TRBJ2-1,CASSSTRRYNEQFF,TGTGCCAGCAGCTCGACCCGGAGGTACAATGAGCAGTTCTTC
-,TRBD2,TRBV5-8,TRBJ2-2,CASSIYSGANTGELFF,TGTGCCAGCAGTATCTATAGCGGGGCGAACACCGGGGAGCTGTTTTTT
-,-,TRBV9,TRBJ1-3,CASSVDFRGGNTIYF,TGTGCCAGCAGCGTAGATTTCAGGGGCGGAAACACCATATATTTT
once,-,TRBV6-6,TRBJ1-3,CASTAPGGENTIYF,TGTGCCAGCACCGCCCCGGGGGGGGAAAACACCATATATTTT
-,-,TRBV12-3/TRBV12-4,TRBJ1-2,CASRDSSNYGYTF,TGTGCCAGCAGGGACAGCTCAAACTATGGCTACACCTTC
-,TRBD1,TRBV24-1,TRBJ1-5,CATSDPDRSQPQHF,TGTGCCACCAGTGACCCGGACAGGTCTCAGCCCCAGCATTTT
-,-,TRBV6-1,TRBJ2-5,CASSEAYPTETQYF,TGTGCCAGCAGTGAAGCATACCCTACAGAGACCCAGTACTTC
-,TRBD1,TRBV12-3/TRBV12-4,TRBJ2-1,CATRLRGPGQFF,TGTGCCACCCGTCTGAGGGGGCCCGGGCAGTTCTTC
-,TRBD2,TRBV12-5,TRBJ2-3,CASGTRLAGVTDTQYF,TGTGCTAGTGGTACCCGACTAGCGGGGGTCACAGATACGCAGTATTTT
-,TRBD2,TRBV10-1,TRBJ2-1,CASSEPGLAANNEQFF,TGCGCCAGCAGTGAACCCGGGCTAGCGGCTAACAATGAGCAGTTCTTC
-,TRBD2,TRBV30,TRBJ2-1,CAWSVIAGTEQFF,TGTGCCTGGAGTGTAATAGCGGGGACTGAGCAGTTCTTC
-,-,TRBV21-1,TRBJ1-5,CASGSRGYQPQHF,TGTGCCAGCGGAAGCAGGGGGTATCAGCCCCAGCATTTT
-,-,TRBV5-1,TRBJ2-7,CASSLGSVGYEQYF,TGCGCCAGCAGCTTGGGGTCGGTTGGCTACGAGCAGTACTTC
-,-,TRBV30,TRBJ1-5,CAWSPFSGIEQPQHF,TGTGCCTGGAGTCCTTTTTCCGGTATCGAACAGCCCCAGCATTTT
-,TRBD1,TRBV7-9,TRBJ1-1,CASSFGGQQNTEAFF,TGTGCCAGCAGCTTCGGGGGACAGCAAAACACTGAAGCTTTCTTT
-,-,TRBV6-5,TRBJ1-4,CASSRDSATNEKLFF,TGTGCCAGCAGCCGCGACTCTGCGACTAATGAAAAACTGTTTTTT
-,-,TRBV7-8,TRBJ1-5,CASSFDSNNQPQHF,TGTGCCAGCAGCTTTGACAGCAACAATCAGCCCCAGCATTTT
-,TRBD2,TRBV4-2,TRBJ2-3,CASSQDLLRGSGGTDTQYF,TGTGCCAGCAGCCAAGATCTTTTGAGAGGGAGCGGGGGCACAGATACGCAGTATTTT
-,-,TRBV5-6,TRBJ2-1,CASEGSSYNEQFF,TGTGCCAGCGAGGGAAGCTCCTACAATGAGCAGTTCTTC
once,TRBD2,TRBV27,TRBJ2-2,CASSNSGTSAGNTGELFF,TGTGCCAGCAGTAATTCCGGGACTAGCGCCGGGAACACCGGGGAGCTGTTTTTT
-,TRBD1,TRBV5-1,TRBJ1-1,CASSLVAGGNTEAFF,TGCGCCAGCAGCTTGGTGGCAGGGGGGAACACTGAAGCTTTCTTT
once,-,TRBV19,TRBJ2-2,CASSKEGAPGELFF,TGTGCCAGTAGTAAGGAAGGGGCGCCCGGGGAGCTGTTTTTT
-,TRBD2,TRBV6-2/TRBV6-3,TRBJ2-7,CASSYSRTSGSYEQYF,TGTGCCAGCAGTTACTCGAGGACTAGCGGATCCTACGAGCAGTACTTC
-,-,TRBV5-4,TRBJ1-2,CASSPDNNYGYTF,TGTGCCAGCAGCCCAGATAATAACTATGGCTACACCTTC